Below, 26 T cell receptor beta chains from the same sample are listed, as sequenced in a study of cytomegalovirus exposure and HLA in healthy donors. PCR amplification relied on 60 Vbeta primers (plus 13 Jbeta primers). Using immunoSEQ multiplex PCR, the repertoire was profiled, and TCRdb retains in-frame clones only, with some absent. The sample has more than 95,000 clones; 81% are singletons. The sample comprised PBMCs. The receptors were gathered from a woman aged 25 to 39 in good health and CMV-seronegative.

This clone is a singleton in its sample. The chain recombines TRBV7-3 with TRBJ2-1; 7 bases line up with TRBD2. CDR1 and CDR2 from the germline V gene are SGHTA and FQGTGA. With 4 bases clipped from V and 3 bases from J, the junction kept 3 bases outside the gene matches. The CDR3 covers 14 residues. The CDR3 DNA sequence: TGTGCCAGCAGCTCCCCGGGGGGCTACAATGAGCAGTTCTTC. Encoded protein: CASSSPGGYNEQFF. Supplemented by reference TRBV7-3 and TRBJ2-1, the full variable domain reads GAGVSQTPSNKVTEKGKYVELRCDPISGHTALYWYRQSLGQGPEFLIYFQGTGAADDSGLPNDRFFAVRPEGSVSTLKIQRTERGDSAVYLCASSSPGGYNEQFFGPGTRLTVL.

This clone was found once. V and J are TRBV19 and TRBJ2-1, with TRBD2 matching 7 bases. The trim removed 4 bases at V and 3 bases at J, leaving 6 bases unmatched. CDR3 length: 15 amino acids. CDR1 LNHDA and CDR2 SQIVND come from the germline V gene (reference sequence). The CDR3 nucleotides are TGTGCCAGTAGTAATGGGGGGGAGGTCTACAATGAGCAGTTCTTC. Translated: CASSNGGEVYNEQFF.

A word on this clone: Compared with germline, one end of the junction differs, possibly owing to a read error. This chain connects TRBV10-3 to TRBJ2-5; 12 bases line up with TRBD2. The CDR3 is made up of 14 amino acids. Germline V gene lookup returns CDR1 ENHRY and CDR2 SYGVKD. CDR3: CAVSRLAGEETQYF. The CDR3 DNA reads as TGTGCCGTCAGTCGACTAGCGGGGGAAGAGACCCAGTACTTC.

The genes are TRBV12-5 and TRBJ2-5, with D perhaps TRBD1 (6 bases). The J call may be in error: the DNA end matches TRBJ2-7 better. Germline V gene sequence: CDR1 LGHNT, CDR2 FRNRAP. CDR3 length: 14 residues. The CDR3 nucleotides read TGTGCTAGTGGAAAGGGGGATTGGTCCTACGAGCAGTACTTC. Its translation is CASGKGDWSYEQYF.

The chain combines TRBV11-3 with TRBJ2-1; 7 bases are a match to TRBD1. Germline loops: CDR1 SGHNT, CDR2 YENEEA. Trimming at V came to 4 bases and at J to 8 bases, leaving 14 bases not matched to a gene. The CDR3 is 16 amino acids. The CDR3, as DNA: TGTGCCAGCAGCTCCTCGGGACAGAAAATCCTCGATGAGCAGTTCTTC. Protein product: CASSSSGQKILDEQFF.

The chain joins TRBV12-5 to TRBJ2-4, with 7 positions matching TRBD1. Losses at the gene ends were 7 bases for V and 4 bases for J; bases not matched to a gene: 10. The CDR3 runs 15 residues. Germline values: CDR1 LGHNT, CDR2 FRNRAP. The CDR3 protein is CASALDRVLKNIQYF. The CDR3 DNA reads TGTGCTAGTGCCTTAGACAGGGTTCTTAAAAACATTCAGTACTTC.

The V and J genes are TRBV20-1 and TRBJ2-3, with TRBD2 identical over 11 bases. The length of the CDR3 is 11 residues. With V trimmed by 5 bases and J by 13 bases, 5 bases remained unmatched. Germline V CDR1 and CDR2: DFQATT, SNEGSKA (reference sequence). In DNA, the CDR3 is TGCAGTGCTGGGACTAGCGGTATTGAGTATTTT. Translation: CSAGTSGIEYF.

The rearrangement links TRBV7-2 to TRBJ2-7; the D gene is possibly TRBD1 (6 bases). Trimming left V 4 bases short and J 0 bases short, with 16 bases between. The CDR3 is 16 residues long. Germline lookup yields CDR1 SGHTA and CDR2 FQGNSA. CDR3 region: CASSSYQRGSSYEQYF. DNA of the CDR3: TGTGCCAGCAGCTCCTATCAGAGGGGGAGCTCCTACGAGCAGTACTTC.

Of note for this clone: A read error may account for a junction end that differs from germline. The V call is TRBV7-9, the J call TRBJ1-4, with D hard to call. This CDR3 region has 11 residues. Germline V gene sequence: CDR1 SEHNR, CDR2 FQNEAQ (reference sequence). The CDR3 DNA follows: TGTTCCAGCAGCTCCAGTCCAGATCTGTTTTTT. Translating it yields CSSSSSPDLFF.

This rearrangement joins TRBV7-2 to TRBJ2-1; 8 nucleotides agree with TRBD2. The CDR3 loop spans 15 amino acids. Germline V gene data show CDR1 as SGHTA and CDR2 as FQGNSA. V was clipped by 5 bases and J by 6 bases; unmatched bases: 9. The CDR3 sequence: CASSGPGGQVNEQFF. CDR3 nucleotide sequence: TGTGCCAGCAGCGGGCCGGGGGGGCAGGTCAATGAGCAGTTCTTC.

The chain recombines TRBV6-1 with TRBJ2-6, with no clear D. The CDR3 sequence is 20 residues long. Germline V gives CDR1 MNHNS, CDR2 SASEGT. V lost 1 base and J lost 4, with 23 bases in between. The CDR3 nucleotides are TGTGCCAGCAGTGAAGTCAGGCTCAATTCAGGAAGGTCGGGGGCCAACGTCCTGACTTTC. This sequence encodes CASSEVRLNSGRSGANVLTF.

This chain links TRBV20-1 with TRBJ2-1, with D uncertain. CDR1 is DFQATT, CDR2 SNEGSKA, per germline (reference sequence). The V gene lost 5 bases and the J gene lost 5 bases, with 7 bases spanning the gap. The CDR3 extends over 11 amino acids. The CDR3 here is CSAPLNNEQFF. CDR3 DNA sequence: TGCAGTGCTCCCCTAAACAATGAGCAGTTCTTC.

The chain carries TRBV30 and TRBJ2-7, with D maybe TRBD2 (6 bases). Trimming removed 0 bases from V and 7 bases from J, with 16 bases in between. The CDR3 totals 14 residues. CDR1 is GTSNPN and CDR2 is SVGIG in the germline V gene (reference sequence). CDR3 nucleotides: TGTGCCTGGAGTGTACGGGGGATGGGGGTTGAGCAGTACTTC. Amino acid sequence: CAWSVRGMGVEQYF. Full variable domain (outside the CDR3, taken from reference TRBV30 and TRBJ2-7): SQTIHQWPATLVQPVGSPLSLECTVEGTSNPNLYWYRQAAGRGLQLLFYSVGIGQISSEVPQNLSASRPQDRQFILSSKKLLLSDSGFYLCAWSVRGMGVEQYFGPGTRLTVT.

The CDR3 spells CAWSVRRLTFSGNTIYF. CDR3 coding DNA: TGTGCCTGGAGTGTACGCCGCTTGACATTCTCTGGAAACACCATATATTTT. The chain uses TRBV30 and TRBJ1-3, with no clear D. The V end lost 0 bases, the J end lost 0 bases, and 15 bases lay between the germline ends. This CDR3 is built from 17 residues. CDR1 and CDR2 from the germline V gene are GTSNPN and SVGIG (reference sequence).

This chain uses TRBV9 with TRBJ2-1; 9 positions match TRBD2. Germline V lookup: CDR1 SGDLS, CDR2 YYNGEE. V lost 3 bases and J lost 3; bases outside the gene matches: 4. The CDR3 totals 15 residues. CDR3 in amino acids: CASSERGASYNEQFF. The CDR3 DNA follows: TGTGCCAGCAGCGAGCGGGGGGCCAGCTACAATGAGCAGTTCTTC.

The chain has TRBV11-2 and TRBJ1-4; 8 nucleotides agree with TRBD1. CDR3 length: 16 residues. V gave up 5 bases and J gave up 7 bases; unmatched junction bases: 12. Germline lookup yields CDR1 SGHAT and CDR2 FQNNGV. Written as DNA, the CDR3 is TGTGCCAGCAGCCCCTACCCGGACAGGGCGGTTGAAAAACTGTTTTTT. Translating gives CASSPYPDRAVEKLFF.

The V call is TRBV6-1, the J call TRBJ1-1; no clear D. Trimming shortened V by 6 bases and J by 1 base, and 9 bases separated the two germline ends. Per the germline V gene, CDR1 is MNHNS and CDR2 is SASEGT. This CDR3 has 13 amino acids. The CDR3 loop reads CASRAGWNTEAFF. The CDR3 region has the DNA TGTGCCAGCAGGGCGGGCTGGAACACTGAAGCTTTCTTT.

About this clone: The junction departs from germline at one end; a sequencing error may be responsible. This chain connects TRBV7-9 to TRBJ1-2, with D maybe TRBD1 (6 bases). The CDR3 totals 12 residues. Germline loops: CDR1 SEHNR, CDR2 FQNEAQ (reference sequence). The CDR3 sequence is CSSSSTGHGYTF. In DNA form, the CDR3 reads TGTTCCAGCAGCTCGACAGGTCATGGCTACACCTTC.

About this clone itself: Other DNA variants within this sample encode the same CDR3. The chain uses TRBV11-2 and TRBJ1-2, with 9 bases that match TRBD1. The ends lost 8 bases at V and 3 bases at J; junction bases unmatched: 7. Germline V lookup: CDR1 SGHAT, CDR2 FQNNGV. The CDR3 runs to 14 residues. This chain's CDR3 is CASDVTGGDYGYTF. The CDR3 coding sequence is TGTGCCAGCGATGTAACAGGGGGCGACTATGGCTACACCTTC.

This clone was observed once. This chain joins TRBV6-6 and TRBJ2-3, with D maybe TRBD2 (5 bases). This CDR3 has 13 residues. Germline assignment: CDR1 MNHNY and CDR2 SVGAGI (reference sequence). V was shortened by 7 bases and J by 2 bases, with 10 bases between the two germline ends. This CDR3 reads CASKWGATDTQYF. The CDR3 nucleotides read TGTGCCAGCAAGTGGGGAGCCACAGATACGCAGTATTTT.

This chain connects TRBV7-9 to TRBJ2-7, with 8 nucleotides matching TRBD1. The CDR3 contains 14 residues. Germline loops: CDR1 SEHNR, CDR2 FQNEAQ (reference sequence). J gave up 2 bases and V 4 bases, and 4 bases lay outside the gene matches. The CDR3 protein is CASSSRDRTYEQYF. The CDR3 nucleotides read TGTGCCAGCAGCTCCCGGGACAGGACCTACGAGCAGTACTTC. Complete variable domain (other parts from reference TRBV7-9 and TRBJ2-7): DTGVSQNPRHKITKRGQNVTFRCDPISEHNRLYWYRQTLGQGPEFLTYFQNEAQLEKSRLLSDRFSAERPKGSFSTLEIQRTEQGDSAMYLCASSSRDRTYEQYFGPGTRLTVT.

The chain couples TRBV7-6 to TRBJ1-4; maybe TRBD1 (6 bases). The CDR3 covers 16 residues. From germline, CDR1 is SGHVS and CDR2 FNYEAQ. Trimming cost V 1 base and J 2 bases, with 11 bases left between them. CDR3 sequence (DNA): TGTGCCAGCAGCTTAGGGGCGGGGGCGACTAATGAAAAACTGTTTTTT. Its protein is CASSLGAGATNEKLFF.

CDR3 nucleotide sequence: TGTGCCAGCAGCCCACGGACTAGCAGGGGGTCGGAGCAGTACTTC. Protein sequence: CASSPRTSRGSEQYF. V and J are TRBV7-9 and TRBJ2-7; D possibly corresponds to TRBD2 (8 bases). This CDR3 is 15 amino acids long. From germline, CDR1 is SEHNR and CDR2 FQNEAQ (reference sequence). V shed 5 bases and J shed 7 bases, with 21 bases lying between them.

About this clone itself: This specimen includes other DNA sequences encoding the same CDR3. The chain carries TRBV5-1 and TRBJ2-2; maybe TRBD2 (6 bases). V lost 1 base to trimming and J lost 5 bases, with 9 bases between them. Germline CDR1 and CDR2: SGHRS and YFSETQ. The CDR3 is made up of 14 amino acids. CDR3 region: CASSLSLATGELFF. The DNA of the CDR3 is TGCGCCAGCAGCTTGTCTCTAGCGACCGGGGAGCTGTTTTTT.

The J gene is TRBJ2-7, the V gene TRBV28, with D hard to call. V shed 3 bases and J shed 3 bases, with 6 bases lying between them. The CDR3 length is 12 residues. Per the germline V gene, CDR1 is MDHEN and CDR2 is SYDVKM. CDR3 sequence reads: CASSFSLYEQYF. For the CDR3, the DNA is TGTGCCAGCAGTTTTTCCCTCTACGAGCAGTACTTC.

This chain joins TRBV7-9 and TRBJ1-2; D call uncertain. Germline assignment: CDR1 SEHNR and CDR2 FQNEAQ (reference sequence). The CDR3 has 13 residues. The germline V and J ends were trimmed by 1 base and 7 bases, with 10 bases remaining between them. CDR3: CASSLERGAGYTF. CDR3 sequence (DNA): TGTGCCAGCAGCTTAGAACGGGGTGCTGGCTACACCTTC.